One and the same sample provided the 9 T cell receptor beta chains below, sequenced in a study of cytomegalovirus exposure and HLA in healthy donors. Use of 60 Vbeta and 13 Jbeta primers characterized the PCR. Profiled with immunoSEQ multiplex PCR; TCRdb holds only in-frame clones, not every one. The table includes some 180,000 clones, 82% detected once. The material sequenced was PBMCs. These receptors were obtained from a man aged 40-49 years in good health and CMV-seronegative.

The chain couples TRBV18 to TRBJ1-1; 10 bases map to TRBD1. Germline CDR1 is KGHSH and CDR2 is LQKENI. V gave up 5 bases and J gave up 2 bases; unmatched junction bases: 8. The CDR3 length is 16 residues. CDR3 nucleotide sequence: TGTGCCAGCTCATCCGGGACAGGGGTCTCAAACACTGAAGCTTTCTTT. This encodes CASSSGTGVSNTEAFF.

The chain joins TRBV4-2 to TRBJ2-3; 7 bases map to TRBD2. The germline V gene encodes CDR1 LGHNA and CDR2 YNFKEQ. The CDR3 spans 15 residues. The J segment lost 2 bases and the V segment lost 4 bases, leaving 6 bases of the junction unmatched. This CDR3 is CASSPPGGITDTQYF. The DNA of the CDR3 is TGTGCCAGCAGCCCTCCGGGGGGAATCACAGATACGCAGTATTTT.

The chain has TRBV7-2 and TRBJ1-5; no firm D call. With 3 bases removed from V and 5 bases from J, the gap between germline ends came to 8 bases. There are 13 residues in the CDR3. Germline V lookup: CDR1 SGHTA, CDR2 FQGNSA. CDR3 sequence: CASSLVADQPQHF. The CDR3 DNA follows: TGTGCCAGCAGCTTGGTGGCAGATCAGCCCCAGCATTTT.

V gene TRBV2 combines with J gene TRBJ2-7, with a tentative D call TRBD2 (5 bases). Germline CDR1 is SNHLY and CDR2 is FYNNEI. With 8 bases removed from V and 1 base from J, the gap between germline ends came to 15 bases. The CDR3 contains 14 residues. CDR3 nucleotide sequence: TGTGCCAGCCGTTCTGGACGGGGTTCCTACGAGCAGTACTTC. Translated: CASRSGRGSYEQYF.

This chain uses TRBV7-3 with TRBJ2-5; TRBD2 agrees at 7 bases. After removal of 1 base from V and 5 bases from J, the junction contained 7 bases not matched to a gene. CDR3 length: 15 amino acids. Germline CDR1 is SGHTA and CDR2 is FQGTGA. CDR3 DNA: TGTGCCAGCAGCTTAAGTACTAGCGAGAGGGAGACCCAGTACTTC. Protein: CASSLSTSERETQYF.

The rearrangement uses TRBV28 and TRBJ2-7; 9 nucleotides agree with TRBD2. The CDR3 runs 16 residues. Germline V lookup: CDR1 MDHEN, CDR2 SYDVKM. Trimming cost V 8 bases and J 0 bases; bases outside gene matches: 11. In DNA form, the CDR3 reads TGTGCCAGCCTCCGCGTACTAGCGGGTCCCTCCTACGAGCAGTACTTC. It encodes CASLRVLAGPSYEQYF. Full variable domain (missing parts from reference TRBV28 and TRBJ2-7): DVKVTQSSRYLVKRTGEKVFLECVQDMDHENMFWYRQDPGLGLRLIYFSYDVKMKEKGDIPEGYSVSREKKERFSLILESASTNQTSMYLCASLRVLAGPSYEQYFGPGTRLTVT.

This chain links TRBV2 with TRBJ2-7; 15 bases agree with TRBD2. There are 16 residues in the CDR3. Trimming at V came to 7 bases and at J to 0 bases, leaving 4 bases not matched to a gene. Germline CDR1 reads SNHLY; CDR2 reads FYNNEI. CDR3 residues: CASTGLAGGSSYEQYF. The DNA of the CDR3 is TGTGCCAGCACTGGACTAGCGGGAGGGAGCTCCTACGAGCAGTACTTC.

The rearrangement joins TRBV11-3 to TRBJ2-5; possible D gene TRBD1, 5 bases. Germline values: CDR1 SGHNT, CDR2 YENEEA. The CDR3 is 14 residues long. V shed 5 bases and J shed 2 bases, with 12 bases lying between them. The CDR3 DNA sequence: TGTGCCAGCAGCCTCAGGGTGGGGCAAGAGACCCAGTACTTC. Translation: CASSLRVGQETQYF.

The chain uses TRBV11-3 and TRBJ2-1; a possible D gene is TRBD2 (7 bases). Germline values: CDR1 SGHNT, CDR2 YENEEA. The V end lost 3 bases, the J end lost 8 bases, and 20 bases lay between the germline ends. The CDR3 has 16 residues. CDR3 nucleotide sequence: TGTGCCAGCAGCTTTGACGGCGGGGGCCCCAGGGATGAGCAGTTCTTC. Residues: CASSFDGGGPRDEQFF.